The next 25 T cell receptor beta chains were all read from a single sample in a study of beta chain features in type 1 diabetes. Isolated RNA was reverse transcribed in full, so expressed TCRB transcripts were sequenced. TCRdb's table, derived via immunoSEQ multiplex PCR, lists solely in-frame clones and lacks some. The sample shows roughly 290,000 clones, 7% to 9% of them seen only once. Specimen: central memory CD4+ T cells from blood. These receptors came from a woman between 18 and 30 years old in good health.

The chain uses TRBV7-2 and TRBJ2-5; 8 nucleotides align to TRBD1. V gave up 5 bases and J gave up 6 bases; unmatched junction bases: 8. Germline V gene sequence: CDR1 SGHTA, CDR2 FQGNSA. CDR3 length: 14 amino acids. This CDR3 reads CASSRPTGAQTQYF. Written as DNA, the CDR3 is TGTGCCAGCAGCCGCCCGACAGGGGCGCAGACCCAGTACTTC.

The sample holds a few counts of this clone. The chain recombines TRBV4-2 with TRBJ1-4, with TRBD1 identical over 7 bases. The CDR3 totals 17 residues. The germline V gene encodes CDR1 LGHNA and CDR2 YNFKEQ. After removal of 2 bases from V and 0 bases from J, the junction contained 6 bases not matched to a gene. The CDR3 protein is CASSQYTGTATNEKLFF. CDR3 nucleotide sequence: TGTGCCAGCAGCCAATACACAGGGACAGCAACTAATGAAAAACTGTTTTTT.

The V gene is TRBV9, the J gene TRBJ2-3; the D gene is possibly TRBD1 (5 bases). The CDR3 is 16 amino acids. Trimming cost V 0 bases and J 5 bases, with 16 bases left between them. Germline CDR1 reads SGDLS; CDR2 reads YYNGEE. DNA of the CDR3: TGTGCCAGCAGCGTAGAAGGCTACCCTAGGGGAGATACGCAGTATTTT. This encodes CASSVEGYPRGDTQYF.

V gene TRBV11-3 combines with J gene TRBJ1-1; TRBD1 matches 7 bases. Per germline, CDR1 SGHNT and CDR2 YENEEA. V gave up 5 bases and J gave up 5 bases; unmatched junction bases: 5. The CDR3 loop spans 13 amino acids. The CDR3 DNA follows: TGTGCCAGCAGCCGACAGGGAAGAACTGAAGCTTTCTTT. Its protein product is CASSRQGRTEAFF.

The genes are TRBV5-6 and TRBJ2-7, with TRBD1 identical over 8 bases. The V gene's germline CDR1 is SGHDT and CDR2 YYEEEE. The CDR3 is 14 residues long. V shed 1 base, J shed 4 bases, and the junction held 4 bases outside the gene matches. The CDR3 spells CASSLFRTGYEQYF. In DNA, the CDR3 is TGTGCCAGCAGCTTGTTTAGGACAGGGTACGAGCAGTACTTC.

This clone was observed a handful of times. The chain links TRBV5-4 to TRBJ2-5; the D gene is possibly TRBD1 (6 bases). The germline V gene has CDR1 SGHNT and CDR2 YYREEE (reference sequence). CDR3 size: 13 residues. The germline V and J ends were trimmed by 4 bases and 5 bases, with 12 bases remaining between them. The CDR3 here is CASSEQGSETQYF. The DNA for the CDR3 is TGTGCCAGCAGCGAACAGGGATCGGAGACCCAGTACTTC.

Concerning this clone: A much larger clone sits a single nucleotide away, making a read error possible. The chain uses TRBV7-2 and TRBJ2-3, with D hard to call. The CDR3 is 12 residues long. Deletions cut 5 bases from V and 1 base from J, with 4 bases between. Germline assignment: CDR1 SGHTA and CDR2 FQGNSA. The CDR3 region is CASSLGTDTQYF. The CDR3 nucleotides are TGTGCCAGCAGCCTTGGCACAGATACGCAGTATTTT.

J is TRBJ1-1 and V is TRBV5-1, with D possibly matching TRBD1 (5 bases). Trimming stripped 0 bases from V and 3 bases from J, with 9 bases between. Per the germline V gene, CDR1 is SGHRS and CDR2 is YFSETQ. CDR3 length: 14 residues. The CDR3 protein is CASSLALGDTEAFF. DNA of the CDR3: TGCGCCAGCAGCTTGGCCCTGGGGGACACTGAAGCTTTCTTT.

This clone showed up many times. This chain connects TRBV28 to TRBJ2-4; D uncertain. CDR1 MDHEN and CDR2 SYDVKM come from the germline V gene. The V gene lost 10 bases and the J gene lost 0 bases, with 7 bases spanning the gap. The CDR3 consists of 12 residues. The CDR3 region has the DNA TGTGCCACGGGTCTAGCCAAAAACATTCAGTACTTC. As protein: CATGLAKNIQYF. The complete variable domain, with remaining parts taken from reference TRBV28 and TRBJ2-4, reads DVKVTQSSRYLVKRTGEKVFLECVQDMDHENMFWYRQDPGLGLRLIYFSYDVKMKEKGDIPEGYSVSREKKERFSLILESASTNQTSMYLCATGLAKNIQYFGAGTRLSVL.

This clone was seen many times. The V call is TRBV10-3, the J call TRBJ1-6; 7 positions agree with TRBD1. CDR3 length: 14 amino acids. The ends lost 2 bases at V and 14 bases at J; junction bases unmatched: 9. Germline CDR1 is ENHRY and CDR2 is SYGVKD. The CDR3 DNA sequence: TGTGCCATCAGTGAGACGGGGGGACAGTTTTCCCTCCACTTT. Its protein product is CAISETGGQFSLHF.

By frequency in the sample, this clone is medium-sized (0.01 to 0.1%). The chain carries TRBV2 and TRBJ2-7; D unresolved. Germline-derived CDR1 and CDR2 are SNHLY and FYNNEI. The CDR3 totals 12 residues. Trimming took off 4 bases at V and 4 bases at J, with 8 bases between the two ends. The DNA of the CDR3 is TGTGCCAGCAGTGTTAACACATACGAGCAGTACGTC. Translation gives CASSVNTYEQYV.

At least ten counts were recorded for this clone. V gene TRBV4-2 combines with J gene TRBJ1-6; D call uncertain. There are 16 residues in the CDR3. The V gene's germline CDR1 is LGHNA and CDR2 YNFKEQ. Trimming removed 0 bases from V and 1 base from J, with 7 bases in between. The CDR3, as DNA: TGTGCCAGCAGCCAAGATCAGAGGTCCTATAATTCACCCCTCCACTTT. Amino acids: CASSQDQRSYNSPLHF.

The chain carries TRBV28 and TRBJ2-2; no reliable D call. V was trimmed by 2 bases and J by 1 base, leaving 5 bases between them. Germline V gene data show CDR1 as MDHEN and CDR2 as SYDVKM. CDR3 length: 14 residues. The CDR3 is CASSLRQNTGELFF. CDR3 sequence (DNA): TGTGCCAGCAGTTTACGCCAGAACACCGGGGAGCTGTTTTTT.

This clone was counted at least ten times. The chain couples TRBV7-9 to TRBJ2-1, with 7 nucleotides matching TRBD2. The CDR3 length is 14 residues. V trimming: 3 bases; J trimming: 9 bases; junction bases outside the gene matches: 8. Germline CDR1 SEHNR, CDR2 FQNEAQ (reference sequence). Here the CDR3 DNA reads TGTGCCAGCAGCTTGGGCCTAGCGGTATCTGAGCAGTTCTTC. Its translation: CASSLGLAVSEQFF.

This clone was detected a few times. The chain combines TRBV18 with TRBJ2-3; a possible D gene is TRBD1 (5 bases). Germline assignment: CDR1 KGHSH and CDR2 LQKENI. The germline V and J ends were trimmed by 0 bases and 9 bases, with 13 bases remaining between them. The CDR3 length is 14 residues. CDR3 sequence reads: CASSPPQGGVTQYF. CDR3 coding DNA: TGTGCCAGCTCACCACCGCAGGGCGGCGTAACGCAGTATTTT.

J is TRBJ2-5 and V is TRBV28; TRBD2 agrees at 9 bases. Germline values: CDR1 MDHEN, CDR2 SYDVKM. There are 17 residues in the CDR3. Trimming cost V 5 bases and J 5 bases; bases outside gene matches: 15. The CDR3 DNA follows: TGTGCCAGCAGTCAACGTCGAATAGCGGGAGACTCCGAGACCCAGTACTTC. It translates to CASSQRRIAGDSETQYF.

This clone occurred many times. V and J are TRBV5-4 and TRBJ1-5; unclear D gene. The CDR3 covers 14 residues. Germline V gives CDR1 SGHNT, CDR2 YYREEE (reference sequence). Trimming took off 4 bases at V and 4 bases at J, with 12 bases between the two ends. Here the CDR3 reads CASSDTPANQPQHF. As DNA, the CDR3 is TGTGCCAGCAGCGATACCCCGGCTAATCAGCCCCAGCATTTT. The variable domain in full, completed from reference TRBV5-4 and TRBJ1-5, reads ETGVTQSPTHLIKTRGQQVTLRCSSQSGHNTVSWYQQALGQGPQFIFQYYREEENGRGNFPPRFSGLQFPNYSSELNVNALELDDSALYLCASSDTPANQPQHFGDGTRLSIL.

This clone was recorded a few times. The chain recombines TRBV5-1 with TRBJ2-3, with TRBD2 matching over 8 bases. CDR1 SGHRS and CDR2 YFSETQ come from the germline V gene. Trimming cost V 6 bases and J 4 bases; bases outside gene matches: 7. The CDR3 is 14 residues long. The CDR3 DNA is TGCGCCAGCAACTTAGCGGGGATGGCAGATACGCAGTATTTT. Translating it yields CASNLAGMADTQYF.

This clone turned up a few times. This specimen includes other DNA sequences encoding the same CDR3. CDR3 protein: CASRGTGDSNQPQHF. The CDR3 nucleotides are TGTGCCAGCAGAGGGACAGGGGACAGCAATCAGCCCCAGCATTTT. The chain uses TRBV2 and TRBJ1-5; 10 nucleotides line up with TRBD1. With V trimmed by 6 bases and J by 1 base, 3 bases remained unmatched. Looked up from germline, CDR1 is SNHLY and CDR2 is FYNNEI. This CDR3 is 15 amino acids long.

On this clone itself: One end of the junction varies from germline; a read error may be responsible. The J gene is TRBJ2-1, the V gene TRBV7-2; TRBD2 agrees at 10 bases. The CDR3 has 16 residues. Germline CDR1 reads SGHTA; CDR2 reads FQGNSA. CDR3 nucleotides: TGTGCCAGCAACTTAAGATCTAGCGGGAGTAGAAATGAGCAGTTCTTC. This codes for CASNLRSSGSRNEQFF.

This clone was seen many times. V usage is TRBV29-1 and J usage is TRBJ1-2, with D unresolved. In germline, CDR1 is SQVTM, CDR2 ANQGSEA. The length of the CDR3 is 12 residues. Trimming left V 7 bases short and J 5 bases short, with 14 bases between. DNA for the CDR3: TGCAGCGCAGATGACGGGAGGTATGGCTACACCTTC. Translation: CSADDGRYGYTF.

This sequence joins TRBV4-3 and TRBJ1-2; 7 nucleotides match TRBD1. With 0 bases clipped from V and 2 bases from J, the junction kept 6 bases outside the gene matches. The CDR3 extends over 16 amino acids. The germline gives CDR1 LGHNA, CDR2 YSLEER. The CDR3 DNA follows: TGCGCCAGCAGCCAAGAGATTCACAGGGGCAACTATGGCTACACCTTC. Encoded protein: CASSQEIHRGNYGYTF.

This clone was observed a few times. The genes are TRBV30 and TRBJ2-7; D is ambiguous. Trimming cost V 2 bases and J 3 bases, with 11 bases left between them. The CDR3 length is 13 residues. From germline, CDR1 is GTSNPN and CDR2 SVGIG (reference sequence). The CDR3 spells CAWSIPGDYEQYF. The CDR3 DNA sequence: TGTGCCTGGAGTATCCCAGGCGACTACGAGCAGTACTTC. The entire variable domain, with the rest obtained from reference TRBV30 and TRBJ2-7, is as follows: SQTIHQWPATLVQPVGSPLSLECTVEGTSNPNLYWYRQAAGRGLQLLFYSVGIGQISSEVPQNLSASRPQDRQFILSSKKLLLSDSGFYLCAWSIPGDYEQYFGPGTRLTVT.

The chain has TRBV11-2 and TRBJ2-7; 13 bases align to TRBD2. V shed 5 bases, J shed 1 base, and the junction held 11 bases outside the gene matches. CDR3 size: 18 residues. The germline CDR1 and CDR2 sequences are SGHAT and FQNNGV. The CDR3 nucleotides read TGTGCCAGCAGCAGGGCCGGGACTAGCGGGATCAAGTCCTACGAGCAGTACTTC. Protein product: CASSRAGTSGIKSYEQYF.

This clone has more than one count but fewer than ten. The chain couples TRBV5-1 to TRBJ1-2; TRBD1 is a possible D gene (5 bases). Germline assignment: CDR1 SGHRS and CDR2 YFSETQ. V was shortened by 0 bases and J by 6 bases, with 9 bases between the two germline ends. This CDR3 has 13 amino acids. CDR3 residues: CASSLEGGDGYTF. The CDR3 DNA follows: TGCGCCAGCAGCTTGGAGGGAGGGGATGGCTACACCTTC.